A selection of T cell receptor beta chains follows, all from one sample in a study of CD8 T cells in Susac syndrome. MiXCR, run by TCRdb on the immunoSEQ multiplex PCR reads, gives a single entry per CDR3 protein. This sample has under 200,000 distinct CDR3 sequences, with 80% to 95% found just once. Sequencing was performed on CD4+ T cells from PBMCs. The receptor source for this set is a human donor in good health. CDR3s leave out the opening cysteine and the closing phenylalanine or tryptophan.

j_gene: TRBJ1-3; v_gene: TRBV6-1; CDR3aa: ASSELYTIY
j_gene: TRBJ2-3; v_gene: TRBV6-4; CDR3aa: ARSEAADTQY
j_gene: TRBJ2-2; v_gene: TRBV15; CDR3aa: ATSAPGTSGGSGELF
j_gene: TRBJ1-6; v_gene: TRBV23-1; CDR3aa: ASSHLTNNSPLH
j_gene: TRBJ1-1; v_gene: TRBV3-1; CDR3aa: ASSPSQRNTEAF
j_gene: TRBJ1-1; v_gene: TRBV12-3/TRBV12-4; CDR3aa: ASSLGTGAAF
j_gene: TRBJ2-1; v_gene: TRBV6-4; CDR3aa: ASRRTSGYNEQF
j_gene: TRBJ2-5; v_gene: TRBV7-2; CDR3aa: ASSREGGGETQY
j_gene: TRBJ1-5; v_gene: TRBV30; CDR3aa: AWRTDRGQPQH
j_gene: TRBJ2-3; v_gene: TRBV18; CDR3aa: ASSRYRDRDLTDTQY
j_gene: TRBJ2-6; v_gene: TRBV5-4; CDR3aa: ASSLYTGGRANVLT
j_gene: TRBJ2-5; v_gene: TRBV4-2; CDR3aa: ASSPQGMETQY
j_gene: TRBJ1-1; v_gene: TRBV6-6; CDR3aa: ATNFQGGTEAF
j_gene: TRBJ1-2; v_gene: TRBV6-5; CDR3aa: ASRPGGAGYGYT
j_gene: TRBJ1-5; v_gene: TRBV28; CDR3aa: ASSLWINADSRSNQPQH
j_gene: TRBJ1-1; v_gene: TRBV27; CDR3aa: ASSTGPMNTEAF
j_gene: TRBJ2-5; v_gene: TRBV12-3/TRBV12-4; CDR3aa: ASSFRGWETQY
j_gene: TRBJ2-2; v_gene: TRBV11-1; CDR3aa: ASSRSGGATGELF
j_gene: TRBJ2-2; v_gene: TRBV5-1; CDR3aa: ASSLAPGKNTGELF
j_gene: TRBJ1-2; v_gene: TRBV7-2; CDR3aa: ASSAAGSSSGHYGYT
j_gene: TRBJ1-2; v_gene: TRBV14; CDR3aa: ASSQNSKSGGYT
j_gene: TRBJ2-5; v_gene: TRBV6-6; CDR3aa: ASSFEGIKTQY
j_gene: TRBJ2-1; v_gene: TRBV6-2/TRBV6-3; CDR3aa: ASRDRVYNEQF
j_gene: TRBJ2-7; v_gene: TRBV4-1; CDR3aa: ASSQEGPSSYEQY
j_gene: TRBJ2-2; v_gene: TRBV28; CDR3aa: ASSLRVPGELF
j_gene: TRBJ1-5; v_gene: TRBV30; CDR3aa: AWRGERDQPQH
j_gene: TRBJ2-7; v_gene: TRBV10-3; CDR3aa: AISTGTAYEQY
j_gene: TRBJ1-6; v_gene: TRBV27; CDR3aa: ASGQAWDSPLH
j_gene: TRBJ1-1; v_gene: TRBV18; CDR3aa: ASSTTGGTEAF